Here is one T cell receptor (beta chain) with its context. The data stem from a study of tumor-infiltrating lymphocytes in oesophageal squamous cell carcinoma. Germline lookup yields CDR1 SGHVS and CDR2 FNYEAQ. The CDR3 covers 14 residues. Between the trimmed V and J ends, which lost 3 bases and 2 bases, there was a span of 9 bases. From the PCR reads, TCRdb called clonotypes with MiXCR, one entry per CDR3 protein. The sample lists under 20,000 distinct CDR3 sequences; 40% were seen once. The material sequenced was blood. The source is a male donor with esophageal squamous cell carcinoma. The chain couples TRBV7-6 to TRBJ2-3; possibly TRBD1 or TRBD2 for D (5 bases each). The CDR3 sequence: CASSFRGNTDTQYF. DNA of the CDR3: TGTGCCAGCAGCTTCCGGGGCAACACAGATACGCAGTATTTT.